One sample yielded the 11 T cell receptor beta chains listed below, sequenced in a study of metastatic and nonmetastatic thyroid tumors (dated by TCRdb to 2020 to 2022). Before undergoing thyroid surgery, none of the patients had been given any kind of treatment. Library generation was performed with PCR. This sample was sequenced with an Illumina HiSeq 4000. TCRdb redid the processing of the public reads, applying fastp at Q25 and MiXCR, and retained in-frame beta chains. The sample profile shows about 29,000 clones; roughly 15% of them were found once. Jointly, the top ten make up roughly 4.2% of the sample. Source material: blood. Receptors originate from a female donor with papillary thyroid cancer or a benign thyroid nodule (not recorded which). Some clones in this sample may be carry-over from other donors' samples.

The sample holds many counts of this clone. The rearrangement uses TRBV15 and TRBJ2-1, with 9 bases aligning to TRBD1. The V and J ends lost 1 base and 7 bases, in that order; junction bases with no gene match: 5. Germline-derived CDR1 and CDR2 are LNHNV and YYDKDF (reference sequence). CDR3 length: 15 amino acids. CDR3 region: CATSRVGTGMNEQFF. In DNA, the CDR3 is TGTGCCACCAGCAGAGTTGGGACAGGGATGAATGAGCAGTTCTTC.

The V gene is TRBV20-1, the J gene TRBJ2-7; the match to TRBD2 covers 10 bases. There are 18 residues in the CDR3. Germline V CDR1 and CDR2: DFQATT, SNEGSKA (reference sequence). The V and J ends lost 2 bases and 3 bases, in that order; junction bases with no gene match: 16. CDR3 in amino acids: CSARRWWASGSIFYEQYF. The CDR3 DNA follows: TGCAGTGCTAGAAGATGGTGGGCTAGCGGGAGTATCTTCTACGAGCAGTACTTC.

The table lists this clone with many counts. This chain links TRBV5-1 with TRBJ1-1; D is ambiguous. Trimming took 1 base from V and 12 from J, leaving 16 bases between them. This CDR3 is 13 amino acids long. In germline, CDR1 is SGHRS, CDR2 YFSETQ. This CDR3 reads CASSLSGDPQTFF. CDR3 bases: TGCGCCAGCAGCTTGAGTGGAGACCCACAGACTTTCTTT.

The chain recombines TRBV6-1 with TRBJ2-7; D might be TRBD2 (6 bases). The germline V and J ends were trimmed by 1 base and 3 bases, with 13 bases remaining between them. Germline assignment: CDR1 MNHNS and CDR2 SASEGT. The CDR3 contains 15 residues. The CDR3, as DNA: TGTGCCAGCAGTGAAGGGACTATCTGGAGCTACGAGCAGTACTTC. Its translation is CASSEGTIWSYEQYF.

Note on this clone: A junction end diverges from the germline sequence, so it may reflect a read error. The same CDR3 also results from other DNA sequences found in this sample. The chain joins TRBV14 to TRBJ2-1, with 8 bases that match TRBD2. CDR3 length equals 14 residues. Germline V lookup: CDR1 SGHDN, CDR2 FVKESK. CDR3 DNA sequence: TGCGCCAGCAGTCCGGGGCTAGCGGGCAATGAGCAGTTCTTC. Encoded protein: CASSPGLAGNEQFF. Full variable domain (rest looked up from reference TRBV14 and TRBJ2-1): EAGVTQFPSHSVIEKGQTVTLRCDPISGHDNLYWYRRVMGKEIKFLLHFVKESKQDESGMPNNRFLAERTGGTYSTLKVQPAELEDSGVYFCASSPGLAGNEQFFGPGTRLTVL.

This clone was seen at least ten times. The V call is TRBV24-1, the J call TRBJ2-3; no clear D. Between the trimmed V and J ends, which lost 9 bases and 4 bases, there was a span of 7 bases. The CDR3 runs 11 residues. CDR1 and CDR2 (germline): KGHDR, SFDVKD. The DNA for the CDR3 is TGTGCCACCGGGATTGCAGATACGCAGTATTTT. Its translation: CATGIADTQYF.

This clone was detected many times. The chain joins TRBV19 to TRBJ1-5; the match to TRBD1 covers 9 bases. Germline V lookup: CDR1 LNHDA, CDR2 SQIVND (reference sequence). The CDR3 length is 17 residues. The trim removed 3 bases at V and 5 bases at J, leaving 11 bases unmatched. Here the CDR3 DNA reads TGTGCCAGTAGTATGGGGCCCTACAGGGGGCATGATCAGCCCCAGCATTTT. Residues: CASSMGPYRGHDQPQHF. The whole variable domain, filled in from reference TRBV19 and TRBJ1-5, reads DGGITQSPKYLFRKEGQNVTLSCEQNLNHDAMYWYRQDPGQGLRLIYYSQIVNDFQKGDIAEGYSVSREKKESFPLTVTSAQKNPTAFYLCASSMGPYRGHDQPQHFGDGTRLSIL.

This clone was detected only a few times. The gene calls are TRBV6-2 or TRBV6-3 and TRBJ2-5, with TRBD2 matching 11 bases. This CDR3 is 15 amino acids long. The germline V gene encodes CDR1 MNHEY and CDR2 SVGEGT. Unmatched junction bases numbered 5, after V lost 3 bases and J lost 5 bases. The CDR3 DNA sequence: TGTGCCAGCAGTTATAGCGGGAGGGAACGCGAGACCCAGTACTTC. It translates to CASSYSGRERETQYF.

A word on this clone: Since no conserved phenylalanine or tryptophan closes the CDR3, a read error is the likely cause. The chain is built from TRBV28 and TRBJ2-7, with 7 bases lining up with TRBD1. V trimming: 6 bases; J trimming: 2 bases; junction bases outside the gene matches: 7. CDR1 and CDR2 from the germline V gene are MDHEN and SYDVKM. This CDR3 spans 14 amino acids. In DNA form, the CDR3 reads TGTGCCAGCAGGATACAGGGGACGGCCTACGAGCAGTACCTC. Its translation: CASRIQGTAYEQYL.

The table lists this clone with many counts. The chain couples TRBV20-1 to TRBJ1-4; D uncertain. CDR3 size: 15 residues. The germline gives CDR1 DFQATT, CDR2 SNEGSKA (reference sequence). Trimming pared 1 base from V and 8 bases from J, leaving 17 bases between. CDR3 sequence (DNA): TGCAGTGCTAGAGGTGGGAGTTGGGAAGGGGAAAAACTGTTTTTT. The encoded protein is CSARGGSWEGEKLFF.

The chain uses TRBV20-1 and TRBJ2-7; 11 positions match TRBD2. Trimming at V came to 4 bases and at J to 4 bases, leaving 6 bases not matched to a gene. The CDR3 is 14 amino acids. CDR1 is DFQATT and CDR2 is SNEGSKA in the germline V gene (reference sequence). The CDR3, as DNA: TGCAGTGCTACCTTGGGGACTAGCGGATACGAGCAGTACTTC. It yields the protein CSATLGTSGYEQYF.